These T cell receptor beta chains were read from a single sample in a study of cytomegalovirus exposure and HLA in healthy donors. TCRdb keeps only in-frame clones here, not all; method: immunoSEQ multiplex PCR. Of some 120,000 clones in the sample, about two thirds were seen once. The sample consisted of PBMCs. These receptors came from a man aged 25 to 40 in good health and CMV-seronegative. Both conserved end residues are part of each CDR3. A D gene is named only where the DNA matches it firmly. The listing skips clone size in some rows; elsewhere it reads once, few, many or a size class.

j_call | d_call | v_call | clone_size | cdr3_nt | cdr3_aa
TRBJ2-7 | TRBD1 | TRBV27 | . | TGTGCCAGCAGCCCGGACAGGAGCTACGAGCAGTACTTC | CASSPDRSYEQYF
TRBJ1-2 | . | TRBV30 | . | TGTGCCTGGAGTGGGTGGGAACAGGCAAAGGGCTATGGCTACACCTTC | CAWSGWEQAKGYGYTF
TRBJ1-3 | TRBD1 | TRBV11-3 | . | TGTGCCAGCAGCTTAGATCGACAGGGCTCCTCTGGAAACACCATATATTTT | CASSLDRQGSSGNTIYF
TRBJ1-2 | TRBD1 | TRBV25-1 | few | TGTGCCAGCAGTAGAACGACAGGGAACTATGGCTACACCTTC | CASSRTTGNYGYTF
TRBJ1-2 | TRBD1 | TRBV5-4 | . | TGTGCCAGCAGCGGGACAGGGAGAAGTTATGGCTACACCTTC | CASSGTGRSYGYTF
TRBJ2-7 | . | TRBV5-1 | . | TGCGCCAGCAGCTCGCTAGGGAGCTCCTACGAGCAGTACTTC | CASSSLGSSYEQYF
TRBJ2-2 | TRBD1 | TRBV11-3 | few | TGTGCCAGCAGCCCTACGACAGGGGGCCTGAACACCGGGGAGCTGTTTTTT | CASSPTTGGLNTGELFF
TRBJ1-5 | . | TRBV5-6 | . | TGTGCCAGCAGCTTGTCAGGGTTCAATCAGCCCCAGCATTTT | CASSLSGFNQPQHF
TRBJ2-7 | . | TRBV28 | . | TGTGCCAGCAGTCCACAAGGGGGGGGGAGGTCCTACGAGCAGTACTTC | CASSPQGGGRSYEQYF
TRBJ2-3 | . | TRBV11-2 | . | TGTGCCAGCAGCTTTGGTTCGGTGGATACGCAGTATTTT | CASSFGSVDTQYF
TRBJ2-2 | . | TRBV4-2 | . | TGTGCCAGCAGCCGCAGACTGAACACCGGGGAGCTGTTTTTT | CASSRRLNTGELFF
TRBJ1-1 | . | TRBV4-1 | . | TGCGCCAGCAGCCAAGTTCGGGGGGAAGGGTCTGAAGCTTTCTTT | CASSQVRGEGSEAFF
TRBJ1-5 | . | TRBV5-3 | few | TGTGCCAGAAGCTTGGCCGCGGCGGGGGATCAGCCCCAGCATTTT | CARSLAAAGDQPQHF
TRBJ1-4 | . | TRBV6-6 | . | TGTGCCAGCACGCGGGGTGAAAAACTGTTTTTT | CASTRGEKLFF
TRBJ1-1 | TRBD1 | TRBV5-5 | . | TGTGCCAGCAGCTTGGTTCGACAGGGCAACACTGAAGCTTTCTTT | CASSLVRQGNTEAFF
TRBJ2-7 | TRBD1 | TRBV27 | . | TGTGCCAGCAGTTCCTACCTCCGGGACAGGGTAAAAGAGCAGTACTTC | CASSSYLRDRVKEQYF
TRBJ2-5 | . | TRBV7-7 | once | TGTGCCAGCAGCTACAGGGTCCAAGAGACCCAGTACTTC | CASSYRVQETQYF
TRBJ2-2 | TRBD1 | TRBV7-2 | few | TGTGCCAGCAGCTCCGGGACAGGGGGCACCGGGGAGCTGTTTTTT | CASSSGTGGTGELFF
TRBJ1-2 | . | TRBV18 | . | TGTGCCAGCTCACCACCCCAGCGTGGCTACACCTTC | CASSPPQRGYTF
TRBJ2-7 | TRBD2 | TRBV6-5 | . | TGTGCCAGCAGTTACTCGGGCGGGGGAAGCTCCTACGAGCAGTACTTC | CASSYSGGGSSYEQYF
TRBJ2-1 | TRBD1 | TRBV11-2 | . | TGTGCCAGCAGCTTTAAGACAGGGTACTACTCGAGATACAATGAGCAGTTCTTC | CASSFKTGYYSRYNEQFF
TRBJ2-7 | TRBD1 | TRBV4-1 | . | TGCGCCAGCAGCCCGGGAGGAGGTAGGACAGGGGGCTCTTACGAGCAGTACTTC | CASSPGGGRTGGSYEQYF